The 26 T cell receptor beta chains listed next were all sequenced from one sample in a study of Ad26.COV2.S vaccination and SARS-CoV-2 variants. As to treatment: around 19 received Ad26.COV2.S at low or high dose, single or two shots; about five received placebo; per-sample allocation not given. The study sampled participants on day 63 after the first vaccine or placebo injection. The table came from immunoSEQ multiplex PCR; TCRdb's copy has only in-frame clones and leaves some out. The sample lists about 350,000 clones, 88% seen once, with 6.4% in the top ten. Specimen: peripheral blood, collected in a trial of Ad26.COV2.S vaccine versus placebo. All receptors derive from a person between 18 and 60 years old who received the Ad26.COV2.S COVID-19 vaccine or a placebo.

The J gene is TRBJ1-2, the V gene TRBV28; D is uncertain. Germline values: CDR1 MDHEN, CDR2 SYDVKM. Trimming stripped 2 bases from V and 8 bases from J, with 15 bases between. The CDR3 has 14 residues. In nucleotides, the CDR3 is TGTGCCAGCAGTTTAAACCTTCGCTGGGAAGGCTACACCTTC. This sequence encodes CASSLNLRWEGYTF.

The chain is built from TRBV28 and TRBJ1-2; no clear D gene. Per germline, CDR1 MDHEN and CDR2 SYDVKM. CDR3 length equals 13 residues. Trimming stripped 4 bases from V and 4 bases from J, with 10 bases between. The CDR3 DNA reads TGTGCCAGCAGTTCCCTTCGCTCCTATGGCTACACCTTC. Amino acid sequence: CASSSLRSYGYTF.

The chain employs TRBV7-9 and TRBJ1-5; the match to TRBD1 covers 9 bases. Germline lookup yields CDR1 SEHNR and CDR2 FQNEAQ (reference sequence). The CDR3 loop spans 14 amino acids. V was pared by 5 bases and J by 9 bases, with 8 bases of the junction left unmatched. DNA for the CDR3: TGTGCCAGCAGCCTGGGACAGGGCGTCTTGCCCCAGCATTTT. Translation gives CASSLGQGVLPQHF.

This clone occurred a few times. The rearrangement links TRBV4-1 to TRBJ2-2; possibly TRBD1 for D (5 bases). Germline assignment: CDR1 MGHRA and CDR2 YSYEKL. The CDR3 contains 15 residues. V was pared by 5 bases and J by 1 base, with 11 bases between. Written as DNA, the CDR3 is TGCGCCAGCAGCTATATTGGACAGAACACCGGGGAGCTGTTTTTT. Translation gives CASSYIGQNTGELFF.

This clone turned up a few times. The chain carries TRBV6-1 and TRBJ2-2; tentative D call: TRBD1 (5 bases). From germline, CDR1 is MNHNS and CDR2 SASEGT. V was pared by 1 base and J by 3 bases, with 12 bases between. This CDR3 has 16 amino acids. CDR3 nucleotides: TGTGCCAGCAGTGAAGGGCAGGGTATTTACACCGGGGAGCTGTTTTTT. Its protein is CASSEGQGIYTGELFF.

The V and J genes are TRBV4-3 and TRBJ1-6, with 7 bases matching TRBD1. Looked up from germline, CDR1 is LGHNA and CDR2 is YSLEER. The CDR3 spans 15 residues. V was clipped by 4 bases and J by 9 bases; unmatched bases: 9. The CDR3 region has the DNA TGCGCCAGCAGCCGCGACAGGGACTGGGGTTCACCCCTCCACTTT. Translating it yields CASSRDRDWGSPLHF.

The rearrangement uses TRBV2 and TRBJ1-6, with a possible D match to TRBD1 (6 bases). The CDR3 runs 13 residues. The V gene lost 9 bases and the J gene lost 6 bases, with 12 bases spanning the gap. Germline CDR1 is SNHLY and CDR2 is FYNNEI. CDR3 nucleotides: TGTGCCAGAGGGGGGGGGTCTAATTCACCCCTCCACTTT. Translation gives CARGGGSNSPLHF.

The sample holds a few counts of this clone. The J gene is TRBJ2-2, the V gene TRBV7-9; perhaps TRBD2 as D (5 bases). CDR1 and CDR2 (germline): SEHNR, FQNEAQ (reference sequence). The CDR3 contains 13 residues. Trimming removed 5 bases from V and 7 bases from J, with 11 bases in between. Here the CDR3 DNA reads TGTGCCAGCAGCCCCATGGCGGGCGGGGAGCTGTTTTTT. This gives the protein CASSPMAGGELFF.

This chain connects TRBV12-5 to TRBJ1-1; 7 bases are a match to TRBD1. CDR1 LGHNT and CDR2 FRNRAP come from the germline V gene. V was clipped by 6 bases and J by 4 bases; unmatched bases: 5. The CDR3 length is 13 residues. The CDR3 region is CASGPQGGTEAFF. CDR3 bases: TGTGCTAGTGGCCCCCAGGGGGGCACTGAAGCTTTCTTT.

The CDR3 region is CASRIMQSQPGELFF. For the CDR3, the DNA is TGTGCCAGCAGGATCATGCAGTCGCAACCCGGGGAGCTGTTTTTT. The rearrangement links TRBV5-8 to TRBJ2-2; no firm D call. CDR3 length: 15 amino acids. Germline V CDR1 and CDR2: SGHTS, YDEGEE. V lost 5 bases to trimming and J lost 6 bases, with 17 bases between them. Full variable domain (remainder filled in from reference TRBV5-8 and TRBJ2-2): EAGVTQSPTHLIKTRGQQATLRCSPISGHTSVYWYQQALGLGLQFLLWYDEGEERNRGNFPPRFSGRQFPNYSSELNVNALELEDSALYLCASRIMQSQPGELFFGEGSRLTVL.

This clone was seen only once. The genes are TRBV4-3 and TRBJ2-2, with D unresolved. CDR1 and CDR2 from the germline V gene are LGHNA and YSLEER. Trimming cost V 1 base and J 6 bases, with 3 bases left between them. CDR3 length equals 12 residues. The CDR3 region is CASSQVAGELFF. CDR3 nucleotides: TGCGCCAGCAGCCAAGTGGCCGGGGAGCTGTTTTTT.

The chain has TRBV27 and TRBJ2-2; possibly TRBD2 for D (5 bases). This CDR3 has 16 residues. V was clipped by 8 bases and J by 1 base, with 17 bases between them. CDR1 is MNHEY, CDR2 SMNVEV, per germline (reference sequence). CDR3 protein: CASARGLPMNTGELFF. Here the CDR3 DNA reads TGTGCCAGCGCCCGCGGGCTACCCATGAACACCGGGGAGCTGTTTTTT.

The chain combines TRBV25-1 with TRBJ2-7; either TRBD1 or TRBD2 may fit D (5 bases each). The germline V and J ends were trimmed by 6 bases and 2 bases, with 5 bases remaining between them. The germline CDR1 and CDR2 sequences are MGHDK and SYGVNS. CDR3 length equals 11 residues. The CDR3 protein is CASRGPYEQYF. CDR3 nucleotide sequence: TGTGCCAGCAGGGGACCCTACGAGCAGTACTTC.

This sequence joins TRBV5-4 and TRBJ2-7; TRBD1 matches 9 bases. The CDR3 contains 13 residues. J lost 2 bases, V lost 6 bases, and 3 bases had no gene match. Germline CDR1 is SGHNT and CDR2 is YYREEE (reference sequence). The CDR3 coding sequence is TGTGCCAGCATAGACAGGGGGACCTACGAGCAGTACTTC. This codes for CASIDRGTYEQYF.

The table lists this clone with a count of one. This chain uses TRBV27 with TRBJ2-3, with 12 bases matching TRBD2. Trimming removed 5 bases from V and 1 base from J; junction bases left unmatched: 10. Looked up from germline, CDR1 is MNHEY and CDR2 is SMNVEV (reference sequence). The CDR3 runs 18 residues. The CDR3 sequence: CASSTQALAGGGTDTQYF. CDR3 DNA: TGTGCCAGCAGTACCCAGGCCCTAGCGGGAGGGGGCACAGATACGCAGTATTTT.

V gene TRBV7-9 combines with J gene TRBJ2-7; D not resolved. With 5 bases removed from V and 0 bases from J, the gap between germline ends came to 5 bases. There are 12 residues in the CDR3. The germline gives CDR1 SEHNR, CDR2 FQNEAQ (reference sequence). The CDR3 coding sequence is TGTGCCAGCAGCCTCACCTCCTACGAGCAGTACTTC. Translating gives CASSLTSYEQYF.

The chain employs TRBV2 and TRBJ2-3, with D unclear. V gave up 6 bases and J gave up 4 bases, with 11 bases separating them. The CDR3 loop spans 13 amino acids. Germline CDR1 reads SNHLY; CDR2 reads FYNNEI. CDR3: CASRPPTPDTQYF. CDR3 DNA: TGTGCCAGCAGACCACCAACCCCAGATACGCAGTATTTT.

V and J are TRBV5-5 and TRBJ1-5; D remains ambiguous. Germline loops: CDR1 SGHKS, CDR2 YYEKEE (reference sequence). The CDR3 is 14 residues long. V was pared by 4 bases and J by 10 bases, with 18 bases between. The CDR3 DNA is TGTGCCAGCAGCCCGCGGGTCGGAGGCGAACCCCAGCATTTT. Its translation: CASSPRVGGEPQHF.

This clone was seen just once. CDR3 DNA sequence: TGTGCCAGCATGGGGAGGCAGGCACAAGAGACCCAGTACTTC. This gives the protein CASMGRQAQETQYF. The V gene is TRBV2, the J gene TRBJ2-5; maybe TRBD2 (6 bases). V was cut by 7 bases and J by 2 bases, with 14 bases left in between. In germline, CDR1 is SNHLY, CDR2 FYNNEI. There are 14 residues in the CDR3.

The rearrangement links TRBV6-4 to TRBJ1-1; weak D call: TRBD1 (5 bases). The CDR3 is 15 amino acids. V lost 4 bases and J lost 0, with 12 bases in between. CDR1 is MRHNA and CDR2 is SNTAGT in the germline V gene. The CDR3 region has the DNA TGTGCCAGCAGTGCGATGGCAGGGATGAACACTGAAGCTTTCTTT. Its protein product is CASSAMAGMNTEAFF.

Concerning this clone: One end of the junction fails to match germline, which may point to a read error. The chain recombines TRBV5-4 with TRBJ2-5; D gene unclear. Germline V gene data show CDR1 as SGHNT and CDR2 as YYREEE (reference sequence). The CDR3 is 16 amino acids. CDR3: CASSPTGGIRQEAQYF. DNA for the CDR3: TGTGCCAGCAGCCCCACGGGTGGTATTCGGCAAGAGGCCCAGTACTTC.

The CDR3 DNA reads as TGTGCCAGTATTACCGGGACTAGCGGGGGGGATGCCTACAATGAGCAGTTCTTC. Amino acids: CASITGTSGGDAYNEQFF. This sequence joins TRBV19 and TRBJ2-1, with 16 positions matching TRBD2. Germline CDR1 is LNHDA and CDR2 is SQIVND (reference sequence). V lost 7 bases, J lost 2 bases, and 8 bases stayed unmatched. This CDR3 has 18 residues.

The J gene is TRBJ2-7, the V gene TRBV7-6; either TRBD1 or TRBD2 may fit D (6 bases each). Germline CDR1 is SGHVS and CDR2 is FNYEAQ. The V and J ends lost 0 bases and 1 base respectively, with 10 bases between them. The CDR3 extends over 15 amino acids. The CDR3 DNA reads TGTGCCAGCAGCTTAGCCGGGGGCGGGTCCTACGAGCAGTACTTC. It codes for CASSLAGGGSYEQYF.

The chain couples TRBV30 to TRBJ1-2; D remains unclear. Germline CDR1 and CDR2: GTSNPN and SVGIG (reference sequence). The V end was cut by 0 bases, the J end by 4 bases, with 9 bases between. The CDR3 sequence is 13 residues long. CDR3 coding DNA: TGTGCCTGGAGTGTGTCGGGCCTCTATGGCTACACCTTC. This translates into CAWSVSGLYGYTF.

This clone showed up just once. The rearrangement links TRBV7-2 to TRBJ2-7; the match to TRBD1 covers 7 bases. V lost 0 bases to trimming and J lost 2 bases; unmatched junction nucleotides: 1. Germline values: CDR1 SGHTA, CDR2 FQGNSA. CDR3 length: 14 amino acids. In DNA, the CDR3 is TGTGCCAGCAGCTTAGCCGGGACAGCCTACGAGCAGTACTTC. It is translated as CASSLAGTAYEQYF.

This clone was recorded many times. The chain carries TRBV7-9 and TRBJ1-6; D possibly corresponds to TRBD1 (5 bases). The germline V gene encodes CDR1 SEHNR and CDR2 FQNEAQ (reference sequence). The CDR3 extends over 13 amino acids. V was pared by 5 bases and J by 6 bases, with 8 bases between. The CDR3 is CASSGGSNSPLHF. The CDR3 DNA sequence: TGTGCCAGCAGCGGGGGTTCTAATTCACCCCTCCACTTT.